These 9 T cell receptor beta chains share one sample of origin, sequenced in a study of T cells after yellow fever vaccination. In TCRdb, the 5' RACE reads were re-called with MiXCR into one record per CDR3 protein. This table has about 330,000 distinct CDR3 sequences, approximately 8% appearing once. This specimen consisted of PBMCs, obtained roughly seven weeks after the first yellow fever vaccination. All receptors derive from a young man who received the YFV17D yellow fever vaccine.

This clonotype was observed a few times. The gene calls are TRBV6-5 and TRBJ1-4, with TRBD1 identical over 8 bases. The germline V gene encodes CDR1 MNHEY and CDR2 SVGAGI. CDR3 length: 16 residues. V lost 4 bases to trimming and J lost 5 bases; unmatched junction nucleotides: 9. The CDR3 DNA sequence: TGTGCCAGCAGTTCCGCCTTGACAGGGGCGAATGAAAAACTGTTTTTT. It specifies CASSSALTGANEKLFF.

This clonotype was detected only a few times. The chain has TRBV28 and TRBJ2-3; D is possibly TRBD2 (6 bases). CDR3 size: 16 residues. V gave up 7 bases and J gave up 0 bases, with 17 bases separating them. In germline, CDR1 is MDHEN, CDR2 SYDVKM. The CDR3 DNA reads TGTGCCAGCACCATCGGAGGGCGACCTAGCACAGATACGCAGTATTTT. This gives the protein CASTIGGRPSTDTQYF.

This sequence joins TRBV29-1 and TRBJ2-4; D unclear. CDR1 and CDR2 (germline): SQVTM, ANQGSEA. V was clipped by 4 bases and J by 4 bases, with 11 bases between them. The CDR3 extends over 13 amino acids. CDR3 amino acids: CSVVGWNKNIQYF. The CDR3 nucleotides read TGCAGCGTTGTCGGGTGGAATAAAAACATTCAGTACTTC.

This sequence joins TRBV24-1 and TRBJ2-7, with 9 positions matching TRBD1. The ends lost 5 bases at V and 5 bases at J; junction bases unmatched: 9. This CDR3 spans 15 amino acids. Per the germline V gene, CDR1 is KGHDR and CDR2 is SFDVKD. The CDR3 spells CATSAQGQGGDEQYV. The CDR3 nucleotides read TGTGCCACCAGTGCCCAGGGACAGGGTGGAGACGAGCAGTACGTC.

Written as DNA, the CDR3 is TGCAGCGCCCAGGAAGTGAACACTGAAGCTTTCTTT. Translation: CSAQEVNTEAFF. The chain employs TRBV29-1 and TRBJ1-1; D not resolved. The CDR3 sequence is 12 residues long. V was trimmed by 7 bases and J by 0 bases, leaving 9 bases between them. Germline values: CDR1 SQVTM, CDR2 ANQGSEA.

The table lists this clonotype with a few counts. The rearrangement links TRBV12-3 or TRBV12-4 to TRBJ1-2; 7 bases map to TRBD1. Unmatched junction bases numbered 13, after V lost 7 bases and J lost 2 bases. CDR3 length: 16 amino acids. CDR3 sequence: CASTSNHRGGNYGYTF. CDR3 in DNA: TGTGCCAGCACCTCTAATCACAGGGGCGGAAACTATGGCTACACCTTC.

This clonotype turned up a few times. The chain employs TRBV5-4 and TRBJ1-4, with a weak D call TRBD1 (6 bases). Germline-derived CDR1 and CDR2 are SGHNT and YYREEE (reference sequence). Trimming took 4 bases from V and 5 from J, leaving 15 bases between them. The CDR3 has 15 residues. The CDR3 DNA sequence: TGTGCCAGCAGCACGCGGACAGAACCAAATGAAAAACTGTTTTTT. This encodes CASSTRTEPNEKLFF.

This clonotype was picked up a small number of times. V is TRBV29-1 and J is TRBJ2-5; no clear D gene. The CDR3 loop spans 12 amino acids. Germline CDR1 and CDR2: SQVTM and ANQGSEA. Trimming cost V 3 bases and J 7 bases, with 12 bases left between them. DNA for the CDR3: TGCAGCGTTGAGGGATCCAGAGTGACCCAGTACTTC. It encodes CSVEGSRVTQYF. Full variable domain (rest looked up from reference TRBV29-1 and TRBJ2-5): SAVISQKPSRDICQRGTSLTIQCQVDSQVTMMFWYRQQPGQSLTLIATANQGSEATYESGFVIDKFPISRPNLTFSTLTVSNMSPEDSSIYLCSVEGSRVTQYFGPGTRLLVL.

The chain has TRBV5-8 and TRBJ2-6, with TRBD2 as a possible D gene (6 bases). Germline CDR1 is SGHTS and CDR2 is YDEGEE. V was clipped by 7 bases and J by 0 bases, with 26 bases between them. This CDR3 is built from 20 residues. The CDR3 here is CASWQQMRGGDCSGANVLTF. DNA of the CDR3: TGTGCCAGCTGGCAGCAGATGCGCGGAGGGGACTGCTCTGGGGCCAACGTCCTGACTTTC.